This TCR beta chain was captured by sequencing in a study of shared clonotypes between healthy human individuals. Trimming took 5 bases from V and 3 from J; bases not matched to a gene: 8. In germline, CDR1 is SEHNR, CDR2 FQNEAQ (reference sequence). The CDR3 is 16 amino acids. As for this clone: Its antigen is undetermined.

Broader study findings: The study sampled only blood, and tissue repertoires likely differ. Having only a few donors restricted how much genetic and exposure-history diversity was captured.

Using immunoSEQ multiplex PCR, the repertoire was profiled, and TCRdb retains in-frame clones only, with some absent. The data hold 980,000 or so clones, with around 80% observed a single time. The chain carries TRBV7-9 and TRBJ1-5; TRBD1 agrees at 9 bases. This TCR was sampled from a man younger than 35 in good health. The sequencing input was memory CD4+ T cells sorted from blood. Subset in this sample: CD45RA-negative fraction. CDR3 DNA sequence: TGTGCCAGCAGCCGAACGGACAGGGGTAACAATCAGCCCCAGCATTTT. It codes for CASSRTDRGNNQPQHF.